These 32 T cell receptor beta chains were all obtained from the same sample, sequenced in a study of blood T cell repertoires in COVID-19. Measured with immunoSEQ multiplex PCR; TCRdb has only the in-frame clones, and not every one. The repertoire holds roughly 200,000 clones, with roughly 87% as singletons. The sample taken for sequencing was peripheral blood. These receptors came from a woman in her fifties or sixties with COVID-19, enrolled during active disease.

This clone was seen repeatedly, ten times or more. The chain carries TRBV29-1 and TRBJ1-2; 9 bases match TRBD1. V trimming: 2 bases; J trimming: 6 bases; junction bases outside the gene matches: 4. Germline lookup yields CDR1 SQVTM and CDR2 ANQGSEA. The CDR3 is 13 residues long. Here the CDR3 DNA reads TGCAGCGTTGAAATCGGGACAGGGCATGGCTACACCTTC. Its translation is CSVEIGTGHGYTF.

The DNA for the CDR3 is TGCGCCAGCAGCTTGAGACTAGCGGGAGGTGGCAATGAGCAGTTCTTC. As protein: CASSLRLAGGGNEQFF. V and J are TRBV5-1 and TRBJ2-1, with 13 bases aligning to TRBD2. This CDR3 is built from 16 residues. The V gene's germline CDR1 is SGHRS and CDR2 YFSETQ. J gave up 6 bases and V 1 base, and 4 bases lay outside the gene matches.

The gene calls are TRBV3-1 (or the pseudogene TRBV3-2) and TRBJ1-2; D unresolved. Per germline, CDR1 LGHDT and CDR2 YNNKEL (reference sequence). V lost 0 bases and J lost 3, with 5 bases in between. This CDR3 is built from 13 residues. The CDR3 nucleotides read TGTGCCAGCAGCCAAGATTTAGACTATGGCTACACCTTC. Its protein product is CASSQDLDYGYTF.

The chain is built from TRBV6-1 and TRBJ2-1, with 8 nucleotides matching TRBD2. This CDR3 spans 14 amino acids. Per the germline V gene, CDR1 is MNHNS and CDR2 is SASEGT. With V trimmed by 3 bases and J by 4 bases, 2 bases remained unmatched. The CDR3 DNA follows: TGTGCCAGCAGTGATTTAGCGGGGTACAATGAGCAGTTCTTC. It specifies CASSDLAGYNEQFF.

This rearrangement joins TRBV28 to TRBJ1-6; 7 bases map to TRBD1. V trimming: 6 bases; J trimming: 4 bases; junction bases outside the gene matches: 9. The V gene's germline CDR1 is MDHEN and CDR2 SYDVKM. CDR3 length equals 16 residues. CDR3 in DNA: TGTGCCAGCAGATCTGGGACAGCCTTTTATAATTCACCCCTCCACTTT. As protein: CASRSGTAFYNSPLHF.

The chain links TRBV21-1 to TRBJ2-5; the D call in the table, TRBD2, was not verified against the DNA. TRBV21-1 is recorded as a pseudogene. The CDR3 loop spans 9 amino acids. Here the CDR3 DNA reads TGTCGCGGAAAAGAGACCCAGTACTTC. It translates to CRGKETQYF.

The genes are TRBV6-5 and TRBJ1-3; D gene uncertain. The CDR3 sequence is 12 residues long. V lost 9 bases to trimming and J lost 0 bases, with 6 bases between them. CDR1 and CDR2 (germline): MNHEY, SVGAGI. For the CDR3, the DNA is TGTGCCAGTCGCGGCTCTGGAAACACCATATATTTT. Protein: CASRGSGNTIYF.

This clone came up once. V and J are TRBV28 and TRBJ1-6; D remains unclear. The CDR3 length is 15 residues. Trimming left V 4 bases short and J 7 bases short, with 14 bases between. Germline V gene sequence: CDR1 MDHEN, CDR2 SYDVKM. The CDR3 coding sequence is TGTGCCAGCAGTTCCCCCGGAGCCCTAAATTCACCCCTCCACTTT. Encoded protein: CASSSPGALNSPLHF.

The chain uses TRBV7-2 and TRBJ2-7; 10 bases map to TRBD2. Per the germline V gene, CDR1 is SGHTA and CDR2 is FQGNSA. With V trimmed by 5 bases and J by 3 bases, 4 bases remained unmatched. The CDR3 totals 14 residues. The CDR3 DNA sequence: TGTGCCAGCAGCCCAGCGGGGGGGTACTACGAGCAGTACGTC. Translating it yields CASSPAGGYYEQYV.

The chain carries TRBV5-1 and TRBJ1-1, with D unresolved. The CDR3 is made up of 12 amino acids. Trimming took 4 bases from V and 5 from J, leaving 9 bases between them. Germline-derived CDR1 and CDR2 are SGHRS and YFSETQ. CDR3 loop: CASSPGGTEAFF. The DNA of the CDR3 is TGCGCCAGCAGCCCGGGTGGGACTGAAGCTTTCTTT.

The chain links TRBV5-1 to TRBJ2-3, with 9 bases lining up with TRBD2. J gave up 0 bases and V 3 bases, and 5 bases lay outside the gene matches. This CDR3 contains 16 residues. CDR1 is SGHRS, CDR2 YFSETQ, per germline. The CDR3 is CASSYGSGGSTDTQYF. The CDR3 nucleotides read TGCGCCAGCAGCTATGGTAGCGGGGGAAGCACAGATACGCAGTATTTT.

The gene calls are TRBV4-2 and TRBJ1-1; 7 nucleotides agree with TRBD1. Per the germline V gene, CDR1 is LGHNA and CDR2 is YNFKEQ. This CDR3 contains 12 residues. Losses at the gene ends were 11 bases for V and 7 bases for J; bases not matched to a gene: 10. The CDR3 reads CAGFRGVVEAFF. The CDR3 nucleotides read TGTGCCGGGTTCAGGGGGGTGGTTGAAGCTTTCTTT.

This clone was observed a handful of times. The rearrangement uses TRBV5-6 and TRBJ1-2; a possible D gene is TRBD1 (6 bases). Per germline, CDR1 SGHDT and CDR2 YYEEEE. V lost 4 bases and J 4 bases, leaving 17 bases between the germline ends. This CDR3 has 15 residues. The CDR3 loop is CASSPRPGQSYGYTF. The CDR3 DNA reads TGTGCCAGCAGCCCTCGACCGGGACAAAGCTATGGCTACACCTTC.

This clone occurred once. The rearrangement links TRBV19 to TRBJ1-2, with TRBD1 as a possible D gene (6 bases). The germline CDR1 and CDR2 sequences are LNHDA and SQIVND (reference sequence). The CDR3 loop spans 13 amino acids. V was clipped by 7 bases and J by 0 bases, with 9 bases between them. The CDR3 sequence: CASTRTANYGYTF. As DNA, the CDR3 is TGTGCCAGTACTCGGACAGCTAACTATGGCTACACCTTC.

V usage is TRBV6-1 and J usage is TRBJ1-5; possible D gene TRBD1, 5 bases. Between the trimmed V and J ends, which lost 1 base and 2 bases, there was a span of 12 bases. The CDR3 runs to 16 residues. Germline V CDR1 and CDR2: MNHNS, SASEGT. In DNA form, the CDR3 reads TGTGCCAGCAGTGAAGGGATAGACAGAGGCAATCAGCCCCAGCATTTT. Its translation: CASSEGIDRGNQPQHF.

The chain links TRBV28 to TRBJ1-3; D ambiguous. The CDR3 consists of 15 residues. V was clipped by 2 bases and J by 1 base, with 9 bases between them. Germline lookup yields CDR1 MDHEN and CDR2 SYDVKM. Here the CDR3 reads CASSLIRESGNTIYF. In DNA, the CDR3 is TGTGCCAGCAGTTTAATCCGTGAGTCTGGAAACACCATATATTTT.

This clone was seen a few times. J is TRBJ1-3 and V is TRBV7-9, with 8 bases aligning to TRBD1. CDR3 length equals 15 residues. Per the germline V gene, CDR1 is SEHNR and CDR2 is FQNEAQ (reference sequence). The trim removed 4 bases at V and 4 bases at J, leaving 6 bases unmatched. CDR3 DNA sequence: TGTGCCAGCAGCTCAGAGGACAGGGCCGGAAACACCATATATTTT. Translation gives CASSSEDRAGNTIYF.

The chain joins TRBV6-1 to TRBJ2-1; no reliable D call. The CDR3 has 15 amino acids. Deletions cut 0 bases from V and 4 bases from J, with 10 bases between. The germline CDR1 and CDR2 sequences are MNHNS and SASEGT. The CDR3 DNA follows: TGTGCCAGCAGTGAAGCGAGGAAGCAATACAATGAGCAGTTCTTC. It encodes CASSEARKQYNEQFF.

The rearrangement uses TRBV7-2 and TRBJ2-7; TRBD2 matches 11 bases. The CDR3 covers 15 residues. CDR1 and CDR2 (germline): SGHTA, FQGNSA. Unmatched junction bases numbered 2, after V lost 1 base and J lost 3 bases. CDR3 DNA: TGTGCCAGCAGCTTAGAGGGGACTAGCGGCTACGAGCAGTACTTC. Protein sequence: CASSLEGTSGYEQYF.

The chain joins TRBV28 to TRBJ1-1; 7 nucleotides line up with TRBD1. J gave up 6 bases and V 4 bases, and 11 bases lay outside the gene matches. The CDR3 sequence is 15 residues long. Per the germline V gene, CDR1 is MDHEN and CDR2 is SYDVKM. The CDR3 DNA follows: TGTGCCAGCAGTTCCCACCCTAATGGACAGGCTGAAGCTTTCTTT. Its protein is CASSSHPNGQAEAFF.

The V and J genes are TRBV5-6 and TRBJ1-5; 9 bases line up with TRBD1. CDR1 is SGHDT and CDR2 is YYEEEE in the germline V gene. The V gene end was trimmed by 4 bases and the J gene end by 1 base; junction bases not matched to a gene: 9. This CDR3 has 17 residues. CDR3 in amino acids: CASSTDRGRKSNQPQHF. The CDR3 coding sequence is TGTGCCAGCAGCACGGACAGGGGAAGAAAAAGCAATCAGCCCCAGCATTTT.

The count of this clone is one. The genes are TRBV7-9 and TRBJ2-3, with 10 bases identical to TRBD1. This CDR3 has 16 residues. Germline loops: CDR1 SEHNR, CDR2 FQNEAQ (reference sequence). The V and J ends lost 1 base and 2 bases, in that order; junction bases with no gene match: 3. The CDR3 spells CASSLVGTGDTDTQYF. The CDR3 coding sequence is TGTGCCAGCAGCTTAGTTGGGACAGGGGACACAGATACGCAGTATTTT. The full variable domain, in which reference TRBV7-9 and TRBJ2-3 provide the parts outside the CDR3, is DTGVSQNPRHKITKRGQNVTFRCDPISEHNRLYWYRQTLGQGPEFLTYFQNEAQLEKSRLLSDRFSAERPKGSFSTLEIQRTEQGDSAMYLCASSLVGTGDTDTQYFGPGTRLTVL.

The chain combines TRBV30 with TRBJ2-5; 12 bases are a match to TRBD2. This CDR3 has 16 residues. Trimming removed 0 bases from V and 4 bases from J; junction bases left unmatched: 6. CDR1 and CDR2 (germline): GTSNPN, SVGIG (reference sequence). CDR3 sequence (DNA): TGTGCCTGGAGTGTAAGGCTAGCGGGAGGGCTAGAGACCCAGTACTTC. Amino acids: CAWSVRLAGGLETQYF.

The CDR3, as DNA: TGCGCCAGCAGCTTGCTCGGAGGGGAGACCCAGTACTTC. Protein sequence: CASSLLGGETQYF. V is TRBV5-1 and J is TRBJ2-5; D is perhaps TRBD2 (6 bases). The CDR3 spans 13 residues. V was trimmed by 1 base and J by 5 bases, leaving 9 bases between them. Germline CDR1 reads SGHRS; CDR2 reads YFSETQ.

The rearrangement links TRBV5-5 to TRBJ2-1; 11 bases agree with TRBD2. Germline assignment: CDR1 SGHKS and CDR2 YYEKEE (reference sequence). This CDR3 is built from 15 residues. J gave up 3 bases and V 7 bases, and 6 bases lay outside the gene matches. The CDR3 sequence is CASGLLAGGYNEQFF. The CDR3 DNA follows: TGTGCCAGCGGACTGCTAGCGGGGGGCTACAATGAGCAGTTCTTC.

The rearrangement joins TRBV11-1 to TRBJ2-1; 10 bases align to TRBD2. J was trimmed by 7 bases and V by 3 bases; bases with no gene match: 6. Germline values: CDR1 SGHAT, CDR2 FQDESV (reference sequence). The CDR3 runs 15 residues. CDR3 coding DNA: TGTGCCAGCAGCTTGGCTAGCGGGAGAGGTAATGAGCAGTTCTTC. Its translation: CASSLASGRGNEQFF.

The V call is TRBV5-8, the J call TRBJ2-5; 10 bases are a match to TRBD2. CDR3 size: 15 residues. V shed 5 bases, J shed 1 base, and the junction held 5 bases outside the gene matches. The germline V gene has CDR1 SGHTS and CDR2 YDEGEE. The CDR3 region has the DNA TGTGCCAGCAGGGAGGGACTAGCGATCCAAGAGACCCAGTACTTC. Protein sequence: CASREGLAIQETQYF.

In this sample, this clone turned up once. The gene calls are TRBV5-4 and TRBJ1-4; TRBD1 is a possible D gene (6 bases). Trimming removed 7 bases at V and 5 bases at J, with 18 bases between. The V gene's germline CDR1 is SGHNT and CDR2 YYREEE (reference sequence). This CDR3 region has 15 residues. CDR3 protein: CASQRGGGGNEKLFF. CDR3 DNA: TGTGCCAGCCAAAGAGGGGGGGGCGGCAATGAAAAACTGTTTTTT.

This clone was seen a single time. V gene TRBV9 combines with J gene TRBJ1-1; D is ambiguous. The length of the CDR3 is 13 residues. Trimming pared 7 bases from V and 0 bases from J, leaving 10 bases between. CDR1 and CDR2 from the germline V gene are SGDLS and YYNGEE. In DNA, the CDR3 is TGTGCCAGCGCAACTAACATGAACACTGAAGCTTTCTTT. Its protein is CASATNMNTEAFF.

This clone has just a few counts. The chain is built from TRBV5-4 and TRBJ1-2; D is uncertain. The V end was cut by 2 bases, the J end by 2 bases, with 16 bases between. Per the germline V gene, CDR1 is SGHNT and CDR2 is YYREEE (reference sequence). CDR3 length equals 16 residues. The CDR3 region is CASSFDSGVGNYGYTF. The CDR3 DNA is TGTGCCAGCAGCTTCGACTCCGGGGTAGGGAACTATGGCTACACCTTC.

The chain carries TRBV27 and TRBJ1-4, with TRBD1 as a possible D gene (6 bases). Trimming stripped 3 bases from V and 8 bases from J, with 16 bases between. The CDR3 runs 15 residues. Per the germline V gene, CDR1 is MNHEY and CDR2 is SMNVEV (reference sequence). Here the CDR3 reads CASSLGTGRGEKLFF. The CDR3 region has the DNA TGTGCCAGCAGTTTGGGTACAGGGAGAGGAGAAAAACTGTTTTTT.

Here the CDR3 reads CASSQVQGVKNIQYF. CDR3 sequence (DNA): TGTGCCAGCAGCCAGGTACAGGGAGTCAAAAACATTCAGTACTTC. V and J are TRBV4-2 and TRBJ2-4, with D tentatively TRBD1 (6 bases). V gave up 3 bases and J gave up 3 bases, with 12 bases separating them. CDR3 size: 15 residues. CDR1 is LGHNA, CDR2 YNFKEQ, per germline.